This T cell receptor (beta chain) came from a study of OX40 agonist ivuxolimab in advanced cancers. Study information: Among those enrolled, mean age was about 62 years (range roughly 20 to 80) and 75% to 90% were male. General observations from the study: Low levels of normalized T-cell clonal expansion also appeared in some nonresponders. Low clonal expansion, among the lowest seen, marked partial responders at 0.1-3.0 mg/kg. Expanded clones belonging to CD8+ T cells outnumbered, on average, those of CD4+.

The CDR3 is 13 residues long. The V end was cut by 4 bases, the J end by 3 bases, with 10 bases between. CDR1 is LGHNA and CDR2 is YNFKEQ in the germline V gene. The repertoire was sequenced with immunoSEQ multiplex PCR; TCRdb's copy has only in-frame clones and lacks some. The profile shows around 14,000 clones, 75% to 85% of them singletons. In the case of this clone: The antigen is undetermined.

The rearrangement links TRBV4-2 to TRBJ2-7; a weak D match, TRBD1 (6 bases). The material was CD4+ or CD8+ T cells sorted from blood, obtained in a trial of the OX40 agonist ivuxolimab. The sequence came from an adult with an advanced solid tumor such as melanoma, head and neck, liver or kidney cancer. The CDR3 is CASSPTGHYEQYF. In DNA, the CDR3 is TGTGCCAGCAGCCCGACAGGACACTACGAGCAGTACTTC.